The clone carrying this TCR beta chain has a count of ten or more. Its specificity is not known. This specimen belongs to a study of T cells in Graves' hyperthyroidism and ophthalmopathy. At the level of the study: Pretreatment peripheral blood was obtained at initial diagnosis.

Germline-derived CDR1 and CDR2 are SGHAT and FQNNGV. The CDR3 spans 14 residues. Trimming took 3 bases from V and 5 from J, leaving 10 bases between them. General study findings and limits: The authors' 13 V-J model separated ophthalmopathy from stable hyperthyroidism.

Amplified TCR beta CDR3 regions came from RNA transcripts. First-round RT-PCR targeting the TCR CDR3 was performed with the HTBI primer set. MiXCR, applied by TCRdb to the multiplex PCR reads, yields one record per CDR3 protein. The repertoire holds about 640,000 distinct CDR3 sequences, with 20% as singletons. Fresh peripheral blood, about 9.6 ml, yielded the PBMCs. The TCR originated in a young man with Graves' ophthalmopathy. Sequencing was carried out using blood. V gene TRBV11-2 combines with J gene TRBJ2-2, with D perhaps TRBD2 (7 bases). CDR3 in amino acids: CASSFEGGTGELFF. The CDR3 DNA follows: TGTGCCAGCAGCTTCGAGGGGGGGACCGGGGAGCTGTTTTTT.